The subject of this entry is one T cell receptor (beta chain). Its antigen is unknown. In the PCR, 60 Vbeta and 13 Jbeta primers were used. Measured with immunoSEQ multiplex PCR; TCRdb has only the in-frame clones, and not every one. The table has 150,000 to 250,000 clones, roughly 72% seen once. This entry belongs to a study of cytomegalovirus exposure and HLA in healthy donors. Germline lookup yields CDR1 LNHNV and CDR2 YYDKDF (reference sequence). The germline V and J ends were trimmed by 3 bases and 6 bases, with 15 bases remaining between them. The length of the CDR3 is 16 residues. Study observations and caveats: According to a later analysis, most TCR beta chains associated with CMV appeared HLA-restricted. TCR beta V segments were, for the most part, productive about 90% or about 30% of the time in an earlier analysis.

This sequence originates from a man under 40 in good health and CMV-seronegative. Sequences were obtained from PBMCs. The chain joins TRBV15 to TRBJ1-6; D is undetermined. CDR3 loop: CATSRGHTRANSPLHF. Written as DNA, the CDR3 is TGTGCCACCAGCAGGGGCCACACGAGAGCTAATTCACCCCTCCACTTT. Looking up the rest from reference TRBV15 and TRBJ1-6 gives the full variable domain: DAMVIQNPRYQVTQFGKPVTLSCSQTLNHNVMYWYQQKSSQAPKLLFHYYDKDFNNEADTPDNFQSRRPNTSFCFLDIRSPGLGDTAMYLCATSRGHTRANSPLHFGNGTRLTVT.